The 15 T cell receptor beta chains presented below share a single source sample, sequenced in a study of OX40 agonist ivuxolimab in advanced cancers. Here immunoSEQ multiplex PCR was the method, and the copy in TCRdb shows in-frame clones only, minus some. The table shows 74,000 or so clones, with roughly 85% occurring only once. The sample was CD4+ or CD8+ T cells sorted from blood, taken in a trial of the OX40 agonist ivuxolimab. The receptor source for this set is an adult with an advanced solid tumor such as melanoma, head and neck, liver or kidney cancer.

V is TRBV29-1 and J is TRBJ2-7; D is undetermined. V lost 6 bases to trimming and J lost 2 bases, with 11 bases between them. This CDR3 spans 12 amino acids. Germline loops: CDR1 SQVTM, CDR2 ANQGSEA. The CDR3 DNA sequence: TGCAGCGTGACGGGCACTACCTACGAGCAGTACTTC. Its protein is CSVTGTTYEQYF.

The chain joins TRBV2 to TRBJ1-2; D remains ambiguous. CDR1 is SNHLY, CDR2 FYNNEI, per germline. The V and J ends lost 4 bases and 2 bases respectively, with 8 bases between them. The CDR3 totals 13 residues. The CDR3 sequence: CASSVVRNYGYTF. CDR3 bases: TGTGCCAGCAGTGTGGTTCGGAACTATGGCTACACCTTC.

The rearrangement links TRBV28 to TRBJ1-5, with D uncertain. V shed 3 bases and J shed 2 bases, with 8 bases lying between them. This CDR3 is built from 14 residues. From germline, CDR1 is MDHEN and CDR2 SYDVKM. CDR3 nucleotide sequence: TGTGCCAGCAGTTTGTGGGTCGGCAATCAGCCCCAGCATTTT. Residues: CASSLWVGNQPQHF. The full variable domain, its missing parts supplied by reference TRBV28 and TRBJ1-5, is DVKVTQSSRYLVKRTGEKVFLECVQDMDHENMFWYRQDPGLGLRLIYFSYDVKMKEKGDIPEGYSVSREKKERFSLILESASTNQTSMYLCASSLWVGNQPQHFGDGTRLSIL.

J is TRBJ2-5 and V is TRBV27; TRBD2 matches 7 bases. Germline CDR1 is MNHEY and CDR2 is SMNVEV (reference sequence). This CDR3 is built from 15 residues. J was trimmed by 11 bases and V by 0 bases; bases with no gene match: 12. The chain's CDR3 is CASSLSIGKGGEQYF. In DNA, the CDR3 is TGTGCCAGCAGTTTATCGATCGGGAAGGGAGGGGAGCAGTACTTC.

The chain joins TRBV7-6 to TRBJ2-1, with TRBD2 matching 8 bases. The V gene's germline CDR1 is SGHVS and CDR2 FNYEAQ. The junction had 16 bases not matched to a gene; V was cut back by 2 bases and J by 7 bases. The length of the CDR3 is 18 residues. For the CDR3, the DNA is TGTGCCAGCAGCTTATTCGTTCCCCAGCGGGGGATAATAAATGAGCAGTTCTTC. This codes for CASSLFVPQRGIINEQFF.

The V call is TRBV19, the J call TRBJ1-1; no reliable D call. With 0 bases removed from V and 4 bases from J, the gap between germline ends came to 9 bases. This CDR3 region has 14 residues. Germline CDR1 reads LNHDA; CDR2 reads SQIVND (reference sequence). CDR3 nucleotides: TGTGCCAGTAGTATAGAGGGGAAGGCCACTGAAGCTTTCTTT. It is translated as CASSIEGKATEAFF.

The V gene is TRBV9, the J gene TRBJ1-1; D unclear. Trimming stripped 1 base from V and 0 bases from J, with 7 bases between. This CDR3 is built from 14 residues. Germline CDR1 SGDLS, CDR2 YYNGEE. CDR3 nucleotides: TGTGCCAGCAGCGTAAGCTACGTGAACACTGAAGCTTTCTTT. It encodes CASSVSYVNTEAFF.

This clone occurred a few times. This sequence joins TRBV19 and TRBJ1-1; a weak D match, TRBD1 (6 bases). Trimming pared 5 bases from V and 5 bases from J, leaving 15 bases between. The germline V gene has CDR1 LNHDA and CDR2 SQIVND (reference sequence). The CDR3 has 14 residues. Here the CDR3 reads CASSQQGEYTEAFF. The CDR3 region has the DNA TGTGCCAGTAGTCAACAGGGTGAGTATACTGAAGCTTTCTTT.

The CDR3 nucleotides are TGTGCCAGCTCCAAGCTTAGCGGAACCGGGGAGCTGTTTTTT. It specifies CASSKLSGTGELFF. The V gene is TRBV18, the J gene TRBJ2-2; D might be TRBD2 (6 bases). The CDR3 totals 14 residues. Germline V gives CDR1 KGHSH, CDR2 LQKENI. V was clipped by 6 bases and J by 5 bases, with 13 bases between them.

The J gene is TRBJ1-2, the V gene TRBV28; 7 positions agree with TRBD1. V lost 6 bases, J lost 5 bases, and 12 bases stayed unmatched. This CDR3 contains 15 residues. Germline CDR1 MDHEN, CDR2 SYDVKM. The CDR3 DNA is TGTGCCAGCAGCCCGGGAGGCAGGGGGTTTTATGGCTACACCTTC. Its protein product is CASSPGGRGFYGYTF.

The chain carries TRBV5-1 and TRBJ1-1; a possible D gene is TRBD1 (5 bases). CDR1 is SGHRS, CDR2 YFSETQ, per germline. Trimming took off 1 base at V and 3 bases at J, with 10 bases between the two ends. The CDR3 sequence is 14 residues long. In nucleotides, the CDR3 is TGCGCCAGCAGCTTGCAGGGTATAGACACTGAAGCTTTCTTT. Translation: CASSLQGIDTEAFF.

Only a few counts were recorded for this clone. The CDR3 DNA sequence: TGTGCCAGCAGCCCAGGGGACAGCGCCTACAATGAGCAGTTCTTC. Its protein is CASSPGDSAYNEQFF. This chain joins TRBV7-9 and TRBJ2-1; 7 nucleotides align to TRBD1. CDR3 length equals 15 residues. V lost 5 bases, J lost 2 bases, and 6 bases stayed unmatched. Germline V gives CDR1 SEHNR, CDR2 FQNEAQ (reference sequence).

The chain employs TRBV11-2 and TRBJ2-3; a weak D match, TRBD1 (5 bases). Germline CDR1 SGHAT, CDR2 FQNNGV. V lost 5 bases and J lost 3, with 18 bases in between. The CDR3 length is 16 residues. The CDR3, as DNA: TGTGCCAGCAGCCCTGGGGCCAGGGTCGATACAGATACGCAGTATTTT. It codes for CASSPGARVDTDTQYF.

This chain connects TRBV7-9 to TRBJ2-5; D gene ambiguous. The V and J ends lost 3 bases and 7 bases respectively, with 3 bases between them. The length of the CDR3 is 10 residues. The germline V gene encodes CDR1 SEHNR and CDR2 FQNEAQ (reference sequence). The CDR3 DNA sequence: TGTGCCAGCAGCTTGGGGACCCAGTACTTC. The encoded protein is CASSLGTQYF.

The chain joins TRBV5-1 to TRBJ2-7, with D tentatively TRBD2 (6 bases). Per germline, CDR1 SGHRS and CDR2 YFSETQ. This CDR3 has 15 residues. The V end was cut by 5 bases, the J end by 0 bases, with 15 bases between. CDR3 DNA sequence: TGCGCCAGCAGGCCTACTGGGGGACTCTCCTACGAGCAGTACTTC. Translation: CASRPTGGLSYEQYF.